The 13 T cell receptor beta chains given below trace back to one sample, sequenced in a study of PD-L1 blockade in urothelial cancer. Indicated time point: pretreatment peripheral blood. Libraries were prepared by immunoSEQ multiplex PCR; TCRdb keeps only in-frame clonotypes and omits some of them. Altogether roughly 63,000 clones are present, 81% being singletons, with the ten largest covering about 2.9%. The sample in question was PBMCs, obtained around atezolizumab (anti-PD-L1) treatment. Receptors were obtained from a man in his 70s with urothelial cancer.

V usage is TRBV19 and J usage is TRBJ2-7; TRBD1 matches at 7 bases. The CDR3 sequence is 13 residues long. CDR1 and CDR2 (germline): LNHDA, SQIVND (reference sequence). The trim removed 3 bases at V and 2 bases at J, leaving 1 base unmatched. For the CDR3, the DNA is TGTGCCAGTAGTATGACAGGGACCTACGAGCAGTACTTC. It specifies CASSMTGTYEQYF.

The genes are TRBV5-1 and TRBJ1-1; D may be TRBD1 (6 bases). V dropped 2 bases and J dropped 5 bases, with 13 bases sitting between them. CDR1 is SGHRS and CDR2 is YFSETQ in the germline V gene. This CDR3 has 14 amino acids. DNA for the CDR3: TGCGCCAGCAGCTTCCCAGGGCAGGGGACTGAAGCTTTCTTT. Protein product: CASSFPGQGTEAFF.

The chain recombines TRBV29-1 with TRBJ2-5, with TRBD1 identical over 11 bases. V dropped 3 bases and J dropped 1; count of bases not matched to a gene: 4. The CDR3 is 15 amino acids. Germline CDR1 is SQVTM and CDR2 is ANQGSEA. Here the CDR3 DNA reads TGCAGCGTTGAGGGAGGGACAGGGGGCCAAGAGACCCAGTACTTC. Its protein is CSVEGGTGGQETQYF.

V usage is TRBV28 and J usage is TRBJ1-2, with no clear D. The germline V gene encodes CDR1 MDHEN and CDR2 SYDVKM. This CDR3 contains 16 residues. V dropped 4 bases and J dropped 2 bases, with 17 bases sitting between them. The CDR3 nucleotides are TGTGCCAGCAGTTCTGGACTGATAGCCTCAAACTATGGCTACACCTTC. Encoded protein: CASSSGLIASNYGYTF.

This chain uses TRBV2 with TRBJ2-3, with 9 bases matching TRBD1. Trimming took 7 bases from V and 2 from J; bases not matched to a gene: 7. This CDR3 is 15 amino acids long. Per germline, CDR1 SNHLY and CDR2 FYNNEI. This CDR3 is CASKEDRGYTDTQYF. The CDR3 nucleotides are TGTGCCAGCAAAGAGGACAGGGGTTACACAGATACGCAGTATTTT.

The sample holds one count of this clone. The gene calls are TRBV19 and TRBJ2-6, with a weak D call TRBD2 (5 bases). V was shortened by 5 bases and J by 2 bases, with 10 bases between the two germline ends. Germline CDR1 reads LNHDA; CDR2 reads SQIVND (reference sequence). The CDR3 contains 15 residues. In nucleotides, the CDR3 is TGTGCCAGTAGTCCACCGGGGACTGGGGCCAACGTCCTGACTTTC. This codes for CASSPPGTGANVLTF.

The V gene is TRBV30, the J gene TRBJ2-7; TRBD2 matches 12 bases. Germline loops: CDR1 GTSNPN, CDR2 SVGIG (reference sequence). With V trimmed by 3 bases and J by 5 bases, 5 bases remained unmatched. The CDR3 length is 14 residues. CDR3 DNA sequence: TGTGCCTGGAGAAGAGGACTAGCGGGAAACGAGCAGTACTTC. This gives the protein CAWRRGLAGNEQYF.

V and J are TRBV30 and TRBJ1-4; 8 nucleotides agree with TRBD1. The CDR3 loop spans 12 amino acids. J lost 11 bases, V lost 3 bases, and 5 bases had no gene match. Germline values: CDR1 GTSNPN, CDR2 SVGIG (reference sequence). Here the CDR3 DNA reads TGTGCCTGGAGCCACGACAGGGGCAAACTGTTTTTT. This encodes CAWSHDRGKLFF.

The DNA for the CDR3 is TGCGCCAGCAGCCGCTCGACTGCCGCGAACACCGGGGAGCTGTTTTTT. Amino acids: CASSRSTAANTGELFF. This sequence joins TRBV5-1 and TRBJ2-2, with D unclear. The V and J ends lost 4 bases and 0 bases respectively, with 13 bases between them. The CDR3 runs to 16 residues. From germline, CDR1 is SGHRS and CDR2 YFSETQ. The variable domain in full, completed from reference TRBV5-1 and TRBJ2-2, reads KAGVTQTPRYLIKTRGQQVTLSCSPISGHRSVSWYQQTPGQGLQFLFEYFSETQRNKGNFPGRFSGRQFSNSRSEMNVSTLELGDSALYLCASSRSTAANTGELFFGEGSRLTVL.

The chain is built from TRBV2 and TRBJ2-7, with 7 bases that match TRBD2. Germline assignment: CDR1 SNHLY and CDR2 FYNNEI. V trimming: 7 bases; J trimming: 4 bases; junction bases outside the gene matches: 16. The length of the CDR3 is 16 residues. Here the CDR3 reads CASNARVGGPMYEQYF. CDR3 bases: TGTGCCAGCAACGCGAGGGTGGGAGGGCCAATGTACGAGCAGTACTTC.

This clone was detected only a few times. The chain employs TRBV19 and TRBJ2-7; D perhaps matches TRBD1 (6 bases). V lost 3 bases to trimming and J lost 11 bases, with 17 bases between them. Germline CDR1 reads LNHDA; CDR2 reads SQIVND (reference sequence). This CDR3 region has 13 residues. CDR3 amino acids: CASSITGYPEKYF. The CDR3 DNA reads TGTGCCAGTAGTATCACAGGGTATCCAGAGAAGTACTTC.

This chain links TRBV30 with TRBJ1-2; possibly TRBD1 for D (6 bases). The CDR3 totals 12 residues. V was clipped by 5 bases and J by 7 bases, with 14 bases between them. The germline V gene has CDR1 GTSNPN and CDR2 SVGIG (reference sequence). Here the CDR3 reads CAWDEGVIGYTF. Written as DNA, the CDR3 is TGTGCCTGGGACGAGGGGGTGATTGGCTACACCTTC.

This clone was seen a single time. Written as DNA, the CDR3 is TGTGCCAGCAGTGAGGATCCTGGACAGGATGCTAACGAGCAGTACTTC. Its protein product is CASSEDPGQDANEQYF. The V and J genes are TRBV6-1 and TRBJ2-7; 7 bases match TRBD1. Germline lookup yields CDR1 MNHNS and CDR2 SASEGT. The CDR3 loop spans 16 amino acids. Unmatched junction bases numbered 13, after V lost 3 bases and J lost 5 bases.